A single sample gave rise to the 8 T cell receptor beta chains below, sequenced in a study of blood T cell repertoires in COVID-19. Assay: immunoSEQ multiplex PCR; the TCRdb copy retains only in-frame clones and omits some. The sample includes about 37,000 clones, about 89% of them seen just once. Material: peripheral blood. The receptor set was obtained from a woman aged 30 to 39 in a cohort sampled during active COVID-19.

J is TRBJ2-5 and V is TRBV7-3; no clear D gene. The last part of the DNA fits TRBJ2-7 better; the J call may be wrong. Germline CDR1 SGHTA, CDR2 FQGTGA. This CDR3 has 13 residues. The CDR3 loop is CASSLTFTHEQYF. The DNA of the CDR3 is TGTGCCAGCAGCTTAACCTTTACCCACGAGCAGTACTTC.

In this sample, this clone turned up once. This chain connects TRBV5-6 to TRBJ2-7; 13 bases are a match to TRBD2. V gave up 2 bases and J gave up 5 bases; unmatched junction bases: 7. Germline V lookup: CDR1 SGHDT, CDR2 YYEEEE. CDR3 length: 16 amino acids. CDR3 loop: CASSFGLAGVLDEQYF. CDR3 in DNA: TGTGCCAGCAGCTTCGGACTAGCGGGAGTACTGGACGAGCAGTACTTC.

This clone was seen a handful of times. The V call is TRBV4-3, the J call TRBJ2-3; D might be TRBD1 (6 bases). Trimming stripped 4 bases from V and 1 base from J, with 18 bases between. Germline lookup yields CDR1 LGHNA and CDR2 YSLEER. CDR3 length equals 17 residues. DNA of the CDR3: TGCGCCAGCAGCCTATACCAGGGGAGCGGACGCACAGATACGCAGTATTTT. As protein: CASSLYQGSGRTDTQYF.

V is TRBV5-5 and J is TRBJ2-2; TRBD1 matches at 7 bases. The CDR3 sequence is 15 residues long. Germline values: CDR1 SGHKS, CDR2 YYEKEE (reference sequence). With V trimmed by 5 bases and J by 3 bases, 7 bases remained unmatched. This chain's CDR3 is CASSSTGVDTGELFF. In DNA, the CDR3 is TGTGCCAGCAGTTCAACAGGGGTAGACACCGGGGAGCTGTTTTTT.

The chain combines TRBV5-6 with TRBJ2-1; no reliable D call. This CDR3 contains 11 residues. Germline V CDR1 and CDR2: SGHDT, YYEEEE. The V and J ends lost 2 bases and 5 bases respectively, with 2 bases between them. CDR3 in DNA: TGTGCCAGCAGCTTCGACAATGAGCAGTTCTTC. This translates into CASSFDNEQFF.

The rearrangement uses TRBV5-6 and TRBJ2-7; no definite D call. Between the trimmed V and J ends, which lost 1 base and 3 bases, there was a span of 8 bases. CDR1 and CDR2 (germline): SGHDT, YYEEEE. The CDR3 length is 13 residues. The CDR3 region has the DNA TGTGCCAGCAGCTTGTTTCCTCTCTACGAGCAGTACTTC. It yields the protein CASSLFPLYEQYF.

This chain links TRBV5-8 with TRBJ2-1; D may be TRBD2 (6 bases). In germline, CDR1 is SGHTS, CDR2 YDEGEE. This CDR3 contains 15 residues. V lost 0 bases, J lost 7 bases, and 14 bases lay in between. The CDR3 loop is CASSLGRLGGNEQFF. CDR3 bases: TGTGCCAGCAGCTTGGGGCGGTTGGGGGGTAATGAGCAGTTCTTC.

This sequence joins TRBV9 and TRBJ1-3, with a possible D match to TRBD1 (6 bases). Trimming removed 0 bases from V and 3 bases from J, with 19 bases in between. CDR3 length: 18 residues. Germline lookup yields CDR1 SGDLS and CDR2 YYNGEE. Here the CDR3 reads CASSVGVQVGAGGNTIYF. The CDR3 DNA follows: TGTGCCAGCAGCGTAGGGGTGCAGGTGGGGGCAGGTGGAAACACCATATATTTT. The variable domain in full, with the rest retrieved from reference TRBV9 and TRBJ1-3, is DSGVTQTPKHLITATGQRVTLRCSPRSGDLSVYWYQQSLDQGLQFLIQYYNGEERAKGNILERFSAQQFPDLHSELNLSSLELGDSALYFCASSVGVQVGAGGNTIYFGEGSWLTVV.